This is a list of T cell receptor beta chains from one sample in a study of T-cell reconstitution after alpha-beta-depleted transplantation in children. Using its own MiXCR run on the PCR reads, TCRdb lists one record per CDR3 protein. This table holds about 120,000 distinct CDR3 sequences, approximately 22% found once. Source: PBMCs, mostly from graft donor cells, taken 180 days after TCRalphabeta/CD19-depleted stem cell transplant. The receptors here all came from a male patient under 10 years old who had a stem cell transplant for chronic granulomatous disease, so the T cells may come from the graft donor. Both conserved end residues are part of each CDR3. A D gene is named only where the DNA matches it firmly. Clone size appears in some rows only: once, few, many, or a class for an expanded clone.

TRBJ2-7 | TRBV5-1 | many | TRBD2 | CASSLGPSGGPYEQYF | TGCGCCAGCAGCTTGGGGCCTAGCGGGGGTCCCTACGAGCAGTACTTC
TRBJ2-7 | TRBV20-1 | many | NA | CSARYSSLYEQYF | TGCAGTGCTAGGTACTCTTCTCTCTACGAGCAGTACTTC
TRBJ1-1 | TRBV12-3/TRBV12-4 | NA | NA | CASSPPGQGWKNTEAFF | TGTGCCAGCAGTCCCCCCGGGCAGGGGTGGAAAAACACTGAAGCTTTCTTT
TRBJ1-4 | TRBV7-9 | many | TRBD1 | CASSSLGQGANEKLFF | TGTGCCAGCAGCTCCTTAGGACAGGGCGCTAATGAAAAACTGTTTTTT
TRBJ2-1 | TRBV12-3/TRBV12-4 | many | NA | CASTKIQGRRYNEQFF | TGTGCCAGCACGAAAATACAGGGTCGTCGTTACAATGAGCAGTTCTTC
TRBJ2-2 | TRBV29-1 | NA | NA | CSVSATNTGELFF | TGCAGCGTTTCGGCGACGAACACCGGGGAGCTGTTTTTT
TRBJ2-1 | TRBV12-3/TRBV12-4 | few | NA | CASIGTNDYNEQFF | TGTGCCAGCATCGGGACGAACGATTACAATGAGCAGTTCTTC
TRBJ2-5 | TRBV12-3/TRBV12-4 | few | NA | CASSELDPIQETQYF | TGTGCCAGCAGCGAACTAGACCCTATTCAAGAGACCCAGTACTTC
TRBJ2-7 | TRBV20-1 | NA | NA | CSALNRDNSYEQYF | TGCAGTGCTCTCAATCGGGACAACTCCTACGAGCAGTACTTC
TRBJ2-5 | TRBV5-1 | NA | TRBD1 | CASSLATGGEETQYF | TGCGCCAGCAGCTTGGCAACAGGGGGCGAAGAGACCCAGTACTTC
TRBJ2-4 | TRBV29-1 | few | NA | CSVEEPSSDIQYF | TGCAGCGTTGAGGAGCCATCGTCGGACATTCAGTACTTC
TRBJ2-1 | TRBV29-1 | few | TRBD2 | CSVAELAGVEQFF | TGCAGCGTTGCGGAACTAGCGGGAGTTGAGCAGTTCTTC
TRBJ2-1 | TRBV6-2/TRBV6-3 | NA | TRBD2 | CASSYEAGGIEGGEQFF | TGTGCCAGCAGTTACGAGGCGGGAGGGATAGAAGGAGGTGAGCAGTTCTTC
TRBJ2-6 | TRBV20-1 | many | NA | CSARISRESGANVLTF | TGCAGTGCTAGAATTAGCCGGGAATCTGGGGCCAACGTCCTGACTTTC
TRBJ2-7 | TRBV4-3 | NA | TRBD2 | CASSQMAGGAYEQYF | TGCGCCAGCAGCCAAATGGCGGGAGGGGCCTACGAGCAGTACTTC
TRBJ2-3 | TRBV11-2 | many | NA | CASSPPLGVSTDTQYF | TGTGCCAGCAGCCCCCCTCTGGGGGTTAGCACAGATACGCAGTATTTT
TRBJ2-1 | TRBV20-1 | NA | NA | CRARSGINLNEQFF | TGCAGAGCTCGTTCGGGGATTAACTTGAATGAGCAGTTCTTC
TRBJ2-7 | TRBV27 | many | NA | CASSFSLLGEQYF | TGTGCCAGCAGTTTCTCACTCCTTGGCGAGCAGTACTTC
TRBJ1-3 | TRBV7-8 | many | NA | CASSRAGNTIYF | TGTGCCAGCAGCAGGGCTGGAAACACCATATATTTT
TRBJ1-1 | TRBV29-1 | few | NA | CSVDSTEAFF | TGCAGCGTTGATAGCACTGAAGCTTTCTTT
TRBJ1-4 | TRBV6-1 | once | NA | CASAGTENEKLFF | TGTGCCAGCGCCGGGACGGAGAATGAAAAACTGTTTTTT
TRBJ1-1 | TRBV10-3 | few | TRBD1 | CAIGLTGTGETEAFF | TGTGCCATCGGCCTCACCGGGACAGGGGAGACTGAAGCTTTCTTT
TRBJ2-3 | TRBV5-1 | many | NA | CASSLEAGTALRTQYF | TGCGCCAGCAGCTTGGAGGCGGGGACAGCCCTCCGTACGCAGTATTTT
TRBJ2-3 | TRBV5-6 | NA | NA | CASSVSTDTQYF | TGTGCCAGCAGCGTGAGCACAGATACGCAGTATTTT
TRBJ1-2 | TRBV12-3/TRBV12-4 | NA | NA | CASSLRRARGYTF | TGTGCCAGCAGTTTACGCAGGGCTCGTGGCTACACCTTC
TRBJ2-5 | TRBV11-2 | many | NA | CASSLDGGYQETQYF | TGTGCCAGCAGCTTAGACGGGGGCTACCAAGAGACCCAGTACTTC
TRBJ2-1 | TRBV20-1 | NA | TRBD2 | CSAFDSGRASTEQFF | TGCAGTGCTTTCGACAGCGGGAGGGCCAGCACTGAGCAGTTCTTC
TRBJ1-5 | TRBV10-3 | NA | NA | CAISKDSNQPQHF | TGTGCCATCAGTAAGGACAGTAATCAGCCCCAGCATTTT
TRBJ1-1 | TRBV25-1 | NA | TRBD1 | CASRSTGRNTEAFF | TGTGCCAGCAGATCGACAGGGAGGAACACTGAAGCTTTCTTT
TRBJ2-1 | TRBV15 | NA | TRBD1 | CATSRVTGDYNEQFF | TGTGCCACCAGCAGAGTGACAGGGGACTACAATGAGCAGTTCTTC
TRBJ2-2 | TRBV9 | NA | NA | CASSAHRGGTGELFF | TGTGCCAGCAGCGCCCACAGGGGGGGGACCGGGGAGCTGTTTTTT
TRBJ2-7 | TRBV19 | NA | NA | CASRDSLTGRDEQYF | TGTGCCAGCCGGGACTCGTTGACGGGTCGGGACGAGCAGTACTTC
TRBJ1-4 | TRBV12-3/TRBV12-4 | once | NA | CASILGQEGEKLFF | NA
TRBJ1-5 | TRBV7-3 | once | NA | CASSLTAGQPQHF | TGTGCCAGCAGCTTAACCGCAGGACAGCCCCAGCATTTT
TRBJ2-3 | TRBV15 | few | NA | CATSRDDRGLDTQYF | TGTGCCACCAGCAGAGATGATCGGGGGTTAGATACGCAGTATTTT
TRBJ2-1 | TRBV29-1 | many | NA | CSVGGKTQRPYNEQFF | TGCAGCGTTGGGGGAAAGACCCAACGTCCCTACAATGAGCAGTTCTTC
TRBJ2-1 | TRBV29-1 | few | NA | CSVSGLVANNEQFF | TGCAGCGTTTCTGGCCTAGTAGCGAACAATGAGCAGTTCTTC
TRBJ2-1 | TRBV24-1 | many | NA | CATSPTRYNEQFF | TGTGCCACCAGCCCTACTAGGTACAATGAGCAGTTCTTC
TRBJ2-1 | TRBV12-3/TRBV12-4 | many | NA | CASRREAGGHNEQFF | TGTGCCAGCAGGCGGGAGGCAGGGGGGCACAATGAGCAGTTCTTC
TRBJ2-5 | TRBV29-1 | few | TRBD2 | CSVAGLAEQETQYF | TGCAGCGTTGCCGGACTAGCGGAACAAGAGACCCAGTACTTC
TRBJ2-2 | TRBV7-2 | NA | TRBD1 | CASSSRATQGGTGELFF | TGTGCCAGCAGCTCCCGCGCCACACAGGGGGGCACCGGGGAGCTGTTTTTT
TRBJ2-3 | TRBV7-2 | NA | NA | CASSPTAGISTDTQYF | TGTGCCAGCAGCCCAACGGCGGGGATTAGCACAGATACGCAGTATTTT